This passage covers 5 T cell receptor beta chains from one sample sequenced in a study of T cell repertoires in cytomegalovirus infection. TCRdb used MiXCR to reprocess the reads, holding one entry per CDR3 protein. The profile shows more than 250,000 distinct CDR3 sequences, roughly an eighth of them singletons. The specimen sequenced was PBMCs. The receptors shown here come from a human donor in good health (CMV status not recorded). Some clones in this sample may be carry-over from other donors' samples.

In the case of this clonotype: One base away lies a much larger clone, so this may be a sequencing read error. The V gene is TRBV28, the J gene TRBJ1-2; D ambiguous. Trimming stripped 8 bases from V and 8 bases from J, with 9 bases between. Germline assignment: CDR1 MDHEN and CDR2 SYDVKM. This CDR3 region has 10 residues. CDR3 sequence (DNA): TGTGCCAGCGGTTCGCGGGGCTACACCTTC. Protein product: CASGSRGYTF.

This clonotype occurred many times. The genes are TRBV6-1 and TRBJ2-7; D is possibly TRBD2 (6 bases). Germline V gene lookup returns CDR1 MNHNS and CDR2 SASEGT. This CDR3 has 15 amino acids. The V end was cut by 6 bases, the J end by 0 bases, with 15 bases between. CDR3 protein: CASSRSGGDSYEQYF. The CDR3 region has the DNA TGTGCCAGCAGCCGATCAGGAGGGGACTCCTACGAGCAGTACTTC.

This clonotype was detected many times. The chain uses TRBV7-2 and TRBJ2-4; D gene unclear. With 7 bases removed from V and 2 bases from J, the gap between germline ends came to 15 bases. The CDR3 loop spans 15 amino acids. From germline, CDR1 is SGHTA and CDR2 FQGNSA. CDR3 sequence (DNA): TGTGCCAGCACCTCCGACGTTTGGACCAAAAACATTCAGTACTTC. It specifies CASTSDVWTKNIQYF.

CDR3 bases: TGCAGCGTTGAACTAGGTCCGGAGACCCAGTACTTC. It yields the protein CSVELGPETQYF. The chain uses TRBV29-1 and TRBJ2-5, with D hard to call. Germline V CDR1 and CDR2: SQVTM, ANQGSEA. The CDR3 contains 12 residues. Trimming removed 2 bases at V and 5 bases at J, with 9 bases between.

This clonotype was seen ten or more times. The chain uses TRBV7-6 and TRBJ2-5, with D tentatively TRBD1 or TRBD2 (5 bases each). The germline V gene encodes CDR1 SGHVS and CDR2 FNYEAQ. This CDR3 spans 12 amino acids. V lost 5 bases and J 5 bases, leaving 9 bases between the germline ends. As DNA, the CDR3 is TGTGCCAGCAGCCAGTGGGGGGAGACCCAGTACTTC. It is translated as CASSQWGETQYF. Drawing the rest from reference TRBV7-6 and TRBJ2-5, the complete variable domain is GAGVSQSPRYKVTKRGQDVALRCDPISGHVSLYWYRQALGQGPEFLTYFNYEAQQDKSGLPNDRFSAERPEGSISTLTIQRTEQRDSAMYRCASSQWGETQYFGPGTRLLVL.